This TCR beta chain derives from a study of blood T cell repertoires in COVID-19. Across the study: Italy, Spain and the United States were the sources of the convalescent and acute COVID-19 samples. In each case, the material was cDNA or gDNA derived from T cells, B-cell-depleted T cells, or PBMCs.

The CDR3 sequence is 15 residues long. J gave up 1 base and V 5 bases, and 3 bases lay outside the gene matches. CDR1 and CDR2 (germline): MNHEY, SMNVEV (reference sequence). A single count supports this clone. Authors' data handling: Amplification with reference gene primers provided the estimates of nucleated cell counts. Method: immunoSEQ multiplex PCR; TCRdb's copy keeps in-frame clones and lacks some. V and J calls and clone size are those listed in that table; D and trimming were worked out from the DNA. Here the sample spans some 320,000 clones, 85% being singletons. The sequence derives from a human donor in a cohort sampled during active COVID-19. Sequencing was performed on peripheral blood. The V gene is TRBV27, the J gene TRBJ2-2; 8 positions match TRBD1. This CDR3 reads CASSMTGENTGELFF. The CDR3 DNA is TGTGCCAGCAGTATGACAGGGGAGAACACCGGGGAGCTGTTTTTT.